These 9 T cell receptor beta chains share one sample of origin, sequenced in a study of T cell responses to AZD1222 COVID-19 vaccine. Sequenced by immunoSEQ multiplex PCR; TCRdb stores in-frame clones only, minus some. The sample lists just under 90,000 clones; 70% to 90% were seen once. The sample consisted of peripheral blood, taken on day 0 of MenACWY control vaccination. The receptor source for this set is an adult in good health.

The chain is built from TRBV5-6 and TRBJ2-1; D possibly uses TRBD1 or TRBD2 (5 bases each). Germline-derived CDR1 and CDR2 are SGHDT and YYEEEE. This CDR3 has 15 residues. Deletions cut 2 bases from V and 4 bases from J, with 13 bases between. The CDR3 DNA is TGTGCCAGCAGCTTCCGGGACCCGGGGTACAATGAGCAGTTCTTC. Its protein product is CASSFRDPGYNEQFF.

The rearrangement uses TRBV7-2 and TRBJ1-5, with D maybe TRBD1 (5 bases). CDR3 length equals 16 residues. Per germline, CDR1 SGHTA and CDR2 FQGNSA. The ends were cut back, 1 base at V and 3 bases at J, with 13 bases in the middle. CDR3 sequence reads: CASSLDSRGDNQPQHF. The DNA of the CDR3 is TGTGCCAGCAGCTTAGACTCCCGGGGGGACAATCAGCCCCAGCATTTT.

The V gene is TRBV7-8, the J gene TRBJ2-3; 10 nucleotides line up with TRBD2. The CDR3 covers 15 residues. The ends lost 5 bases at V and 7 bases at J; junction bases unmatched: 9. Germline values: CDR1 SGHVS, CDR2 FQNEAQ. For the CDR3, the DNA is TGTGCCAGCAGCAAAAGCGGGGGGGCAGGGAATACGCAGTATTTT. It is translated as CASSKSGGAGNTQYF.

The CDR3 bases are TGTGCCAGCTCACCTTGGACAGGGGTCTACCCCCTCCACTTT. Encoded protein: CASSPWTGVYPLHF. The chain recombines TRBV18 with TRBJ1-6; 9 bases agree with TRBD1. The ends lost 3 bases at V and 13 bases at J; junction bases unmatched: 7. CDR3 length equals 14 residues. Germline-derived CDR1 and CDR2 are KGHSH and LQKENI. Full variable domain (outside the CDR3, taken from reference TRBV18 and TRBJ1-6): NAGVMQNPRHLVRRRGQEARLRCSPMKGHSHVYWYRQLPEEGLKFMVYLQKENIIDESGMPKERFSAEFPKEGPSILRIQQVVRGDSAAYFCASSPWTGVYPLHFGNGTRLTVT.

V is TRBV27 and J is TRBJ2-7; TRBD2 agrees at 7 bases. Germline assignment: CDR1 MNHEY and CDR2 SMNVEV (reference sequence). Trimming took 4 bases from V and 2 from J; bases not matched to a gene: 5. The CDR3 runs 14 residues. The CDR3 loop is CASSYKRGPYEQYF. The CDR3 bases are TGTGCCAGCAGTTATAAGCGGGGCCCCTACGAGCAGTACTTC.

This clone was observed a single time. The chain recombines TRBV7-9 with TRBJ2-7; D not resolved. This CDR3 spans 12 amino acids. The V gene's germline CDR1 is SEHNR and CDR2 FQNEAQ (reference sequence). V was pared by 1 base and J by 2 bases, with 3 bases between. CDR3 DNA: TGTGCCAGCAGCTTAGACACCTACGAGCAGTACTTC. Amino acid sequence: CASSLDTYEQYF.

The chain joins TRBV16 to TRBJ1-6; 7 bases match TRBD1. Trimming removed 4 bases from V and 10 bases from J; junction bases left unmatched: 7. The CDR3 sequence is 14 residues long. Germline values: CDR1 KGHSY, CDR2 FQNENV. CDR3 residues: CASSLRQGGSPLHF. The CDR3 DNA is TGTGCCAGCAGCCTCCGACAGGGTGGATCACCCCTCCACTTT.

V usage is TRBV12-3 or TRBV12-4 and J usage is TRBJ1-2; maybe TRBD1 (5 bases). V was clipped by 4 bases and J by 7 bases, with 13 bases between them. The CDR3 runs 13 residues. The CDR3 spells CASSYTVGAGYTF. CDR3 nucleotide sequence: TGTGCCAGCAGTTATACCGTCGGGGCTGGCTACACCTTC.

This CDR3 is CASSQEGGQVLLAKNIQYF. As DNA, the CDR3 is TGTGCCAGCAGCCAAGAAGGAGGGCAGGTCCTTTTAGCCAAAAACATTCAGTACTTC. The chain carries TRBV3-1 (or the pseudogene TRBV3-2) and TRBJ2-4; perhaps TRBD2 as D (6 bases). The germline V and J ends were trimmed by 0 bases and 0 bases, with 18 bases remaining between them. CDR3 size: 19 residues. CDR1 LGHDT and CDR2 YNNKEL come from the germline V gene (reference sequence).